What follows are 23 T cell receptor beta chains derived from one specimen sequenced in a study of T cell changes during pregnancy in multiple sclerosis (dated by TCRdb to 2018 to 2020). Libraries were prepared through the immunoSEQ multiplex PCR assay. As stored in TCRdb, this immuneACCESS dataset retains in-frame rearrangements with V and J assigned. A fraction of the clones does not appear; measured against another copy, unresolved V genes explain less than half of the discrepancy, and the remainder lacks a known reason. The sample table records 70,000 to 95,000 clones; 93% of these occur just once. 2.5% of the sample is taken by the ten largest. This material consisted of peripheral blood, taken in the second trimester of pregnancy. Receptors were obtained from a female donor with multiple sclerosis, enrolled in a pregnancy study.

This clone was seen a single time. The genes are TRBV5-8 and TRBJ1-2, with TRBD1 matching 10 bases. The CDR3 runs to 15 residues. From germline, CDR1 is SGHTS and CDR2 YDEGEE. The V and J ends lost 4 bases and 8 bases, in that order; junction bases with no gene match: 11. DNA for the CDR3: TGTGCCAGCAGCCGAAATGGACAGGGGGTGGGAGGCTACACCTTC. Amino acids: CASSRNGQGVGGYTF.

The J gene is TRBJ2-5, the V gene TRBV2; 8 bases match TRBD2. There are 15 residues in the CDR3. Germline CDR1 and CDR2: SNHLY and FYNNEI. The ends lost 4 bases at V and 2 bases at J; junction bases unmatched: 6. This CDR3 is CASSGVTSEQETQYF. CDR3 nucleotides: TGTGCCAGCAGTGGGGTGACTAGCGAACAAGAGACCCAGTACTTC.

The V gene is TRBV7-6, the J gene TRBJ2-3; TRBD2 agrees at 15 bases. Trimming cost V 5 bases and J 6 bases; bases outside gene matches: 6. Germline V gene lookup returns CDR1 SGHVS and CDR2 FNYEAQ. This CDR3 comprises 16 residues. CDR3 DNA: TGTGCCAGCAGCCCTGGGACTAGCGGGGGGATGGATACGCAGTATTTT. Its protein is CASSPGTSGGMDTQYF.

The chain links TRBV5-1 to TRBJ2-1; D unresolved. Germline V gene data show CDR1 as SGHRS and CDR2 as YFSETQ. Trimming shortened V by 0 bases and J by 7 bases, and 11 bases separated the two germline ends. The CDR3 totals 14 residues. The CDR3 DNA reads TGCGCCAGCAGCTTGGTGAGTCTAGAAAATGAGCAGTTCTTC. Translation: CASSLVSLENEQFF.

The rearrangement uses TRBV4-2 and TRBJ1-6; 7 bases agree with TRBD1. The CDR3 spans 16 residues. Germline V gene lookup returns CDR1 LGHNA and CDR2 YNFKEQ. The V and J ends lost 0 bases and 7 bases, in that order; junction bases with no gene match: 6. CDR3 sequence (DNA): TGTGCCAGCAGCCAAGAGGGGGCAGGGGGGAATTCACCCCTCCACTTT. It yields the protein CASSQEGAGGNSPLHF.

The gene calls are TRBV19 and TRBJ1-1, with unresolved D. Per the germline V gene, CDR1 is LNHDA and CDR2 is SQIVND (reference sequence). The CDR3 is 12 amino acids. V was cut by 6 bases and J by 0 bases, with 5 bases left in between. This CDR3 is CASSQMNTEAFF. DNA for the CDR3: TGTGCCAGTAGCCAAATGAACACTGAAGCTTTCTTT. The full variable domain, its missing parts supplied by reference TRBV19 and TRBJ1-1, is DGGITQSPKYLFRKEGQNVTLSCEQNLNHDAMYWYRQDPGQGLRLIYYSQIVNDFQKGDIAEGYSVSREKKESFPLTVTSAQKNPTAFYLCASSQMNTEAFFGQGTRLTVV.

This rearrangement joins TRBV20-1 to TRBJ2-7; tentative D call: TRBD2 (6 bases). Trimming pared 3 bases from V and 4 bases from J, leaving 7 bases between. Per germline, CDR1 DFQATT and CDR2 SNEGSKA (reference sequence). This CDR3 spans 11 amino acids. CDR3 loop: CSARSGYEQYF. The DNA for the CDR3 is TGCAGTGCTAGGAGCGGGTACGAGCAGTACTTC.

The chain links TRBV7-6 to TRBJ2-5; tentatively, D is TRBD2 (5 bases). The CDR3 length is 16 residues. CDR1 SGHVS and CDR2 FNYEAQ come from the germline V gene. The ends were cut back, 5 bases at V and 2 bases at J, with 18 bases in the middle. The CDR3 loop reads CASSRAGGRAQETQYF. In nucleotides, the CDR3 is TGTGCCAGCAGCAGGGCGGGTGGGAGAGCGCAAGAGACCCAGTACTTC.

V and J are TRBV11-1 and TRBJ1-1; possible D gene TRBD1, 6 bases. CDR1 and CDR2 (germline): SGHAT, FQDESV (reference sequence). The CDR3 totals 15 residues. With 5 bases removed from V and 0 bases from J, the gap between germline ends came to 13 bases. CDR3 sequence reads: CASSGQPLMNTEAFF. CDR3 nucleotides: TGTGCCAGCAGCGGACAGCCCCTCATGAACACTGAAGCTTTCTTT.

The CDR3 loop is CASSVGTGTGAYEQYF. CDR3 DNA: TGTGCCAGCAGCGTTGGGACCGGGACAGGTGCCTACGAGCAGTACTTC. The chain combines TRBV7-7 with TRBJ2-7, with 8 bases matching TRBD1. CDR1 and CDR2 (germline): SSHAT, FNYEAQ (reference sequence). The CDR3 spans 16 residues. V dropped 5 bases and J dropped 2; count of bases not matched to a gene: 11.

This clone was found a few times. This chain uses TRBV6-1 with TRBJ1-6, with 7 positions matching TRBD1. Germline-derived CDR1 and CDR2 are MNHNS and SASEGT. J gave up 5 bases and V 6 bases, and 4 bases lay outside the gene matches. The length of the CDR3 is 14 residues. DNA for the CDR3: TGTGCCAGCAGGAGGGACAGAGATAATTCACCCCTCCACTTT. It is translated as CASRRDRDNSPLHF.

CDR3 protein: CATERGGRNGELFF. The CDR3 coding sequence is TGTGCCACCGAGCGGGGGGGCCGGAACGGGGAGCTGTTTTTT. V usage is TRBV28 and J usage is TRBJ2-2, with 10 bases identical to TRBD2. The junction had 9 bases not matched to a gene; V was cut back by 10 bases and J by 7 bases. Germline loops: CDR1 MDHEN, CDR2 SYDVKM. The CDR3 loop spans 14 amino acids.

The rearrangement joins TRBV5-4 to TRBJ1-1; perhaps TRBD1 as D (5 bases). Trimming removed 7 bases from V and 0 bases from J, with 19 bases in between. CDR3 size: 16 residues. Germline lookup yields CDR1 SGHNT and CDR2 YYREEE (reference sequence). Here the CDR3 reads CASFGTLKPMNTEAFF. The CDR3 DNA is TGTGCCAGCTTTGGGACTCTCAAGCCCATGAACACTGAAGCTTTCTTT.

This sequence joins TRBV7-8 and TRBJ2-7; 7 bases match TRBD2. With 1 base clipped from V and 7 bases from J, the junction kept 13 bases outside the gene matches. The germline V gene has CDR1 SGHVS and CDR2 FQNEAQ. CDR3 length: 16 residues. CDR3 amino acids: CASSLEHSRGGWEQYF. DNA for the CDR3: TGTGCCAGCAGCTTAGAACACAGCCGGGGAGGGTGGGAGCAGTACTTC.

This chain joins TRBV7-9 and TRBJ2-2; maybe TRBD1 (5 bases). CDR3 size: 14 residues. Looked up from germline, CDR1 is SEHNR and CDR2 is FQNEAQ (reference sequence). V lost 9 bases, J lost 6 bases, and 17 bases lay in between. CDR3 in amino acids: CARETAGRPGELFF. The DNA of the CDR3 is TGTGCCAGGGAGACAGCCGGACGCCCCGGGGAGCTGTTTTTT.

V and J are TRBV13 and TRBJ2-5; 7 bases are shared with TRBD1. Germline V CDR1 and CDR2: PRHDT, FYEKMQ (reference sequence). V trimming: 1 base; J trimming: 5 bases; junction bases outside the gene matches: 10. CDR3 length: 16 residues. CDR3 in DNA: TGTGCCAGCAGCTTAGTTCAGGACAGGCAGGGGGAGACCCAGTACTTC. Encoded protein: CASSLVQDRQGETQYF.

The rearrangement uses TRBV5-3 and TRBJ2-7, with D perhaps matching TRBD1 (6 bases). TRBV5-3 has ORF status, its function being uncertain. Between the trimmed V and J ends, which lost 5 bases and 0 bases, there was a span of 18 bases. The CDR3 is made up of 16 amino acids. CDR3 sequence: CARSIGETGRSYEQYF. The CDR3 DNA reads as TGTGCCAGAAGTATAGGGGAGACAGGACGCTCCTACGAGCAGTACTTC.

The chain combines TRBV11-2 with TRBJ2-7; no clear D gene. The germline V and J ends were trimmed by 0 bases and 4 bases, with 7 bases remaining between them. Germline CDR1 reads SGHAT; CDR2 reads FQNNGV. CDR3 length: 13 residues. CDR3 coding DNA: TGTGCCAGCAGCTTAGAAGCTCGGTACGAGCAGTACTTC. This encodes CASSLEARYEQYF.

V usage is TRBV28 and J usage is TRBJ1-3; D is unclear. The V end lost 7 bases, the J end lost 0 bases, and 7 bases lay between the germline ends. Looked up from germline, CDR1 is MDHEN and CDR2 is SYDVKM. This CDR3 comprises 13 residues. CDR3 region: CASISSSGNTIYF. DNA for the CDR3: TGTGCCAGCATCTCCAGCTCTGGAAACACCATATATTTT.

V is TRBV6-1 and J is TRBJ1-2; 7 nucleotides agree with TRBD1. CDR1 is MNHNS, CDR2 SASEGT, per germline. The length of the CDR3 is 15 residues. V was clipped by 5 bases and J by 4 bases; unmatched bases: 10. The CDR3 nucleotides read TGTGCCAGCAGTCTCAGACAGGGTGACTTCTATGGCTACACCTTC. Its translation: CASSLRQGDFYGYTF.

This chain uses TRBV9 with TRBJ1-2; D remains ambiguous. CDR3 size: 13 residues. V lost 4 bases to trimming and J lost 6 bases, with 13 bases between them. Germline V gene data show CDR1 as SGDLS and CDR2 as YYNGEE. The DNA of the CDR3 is TGTGCCAGCAGCACAAGAGCCGGGGATGGCTACACCTTC. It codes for CASSTRAGDGYTF.

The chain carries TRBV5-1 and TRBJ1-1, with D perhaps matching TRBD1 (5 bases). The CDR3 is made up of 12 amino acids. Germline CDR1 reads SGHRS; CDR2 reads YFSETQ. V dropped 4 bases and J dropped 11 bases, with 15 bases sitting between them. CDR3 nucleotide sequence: TGCGCCAGCAGCGACGTTCAGGGAGGCGCTTTCTTT. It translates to CASSDVQGGAFF.

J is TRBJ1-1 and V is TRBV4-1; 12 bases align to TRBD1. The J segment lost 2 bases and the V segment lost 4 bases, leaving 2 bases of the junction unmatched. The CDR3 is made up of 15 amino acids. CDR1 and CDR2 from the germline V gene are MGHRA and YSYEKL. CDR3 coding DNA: TGCGCCAGCAGCCGGGACAGGGGGCCTAACACTGAAGCTTTCTTT. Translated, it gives CASSRDRGPNTEAFF.